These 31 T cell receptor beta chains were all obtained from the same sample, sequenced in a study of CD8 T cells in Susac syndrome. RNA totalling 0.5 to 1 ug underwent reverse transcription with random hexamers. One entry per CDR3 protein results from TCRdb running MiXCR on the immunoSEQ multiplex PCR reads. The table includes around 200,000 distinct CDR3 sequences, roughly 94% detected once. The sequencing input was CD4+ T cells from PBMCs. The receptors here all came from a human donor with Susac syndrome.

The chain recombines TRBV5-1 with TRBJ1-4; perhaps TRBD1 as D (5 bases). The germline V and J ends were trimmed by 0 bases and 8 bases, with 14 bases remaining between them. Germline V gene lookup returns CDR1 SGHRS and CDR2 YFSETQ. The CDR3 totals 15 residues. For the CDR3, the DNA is TGCGCCAGCAGCTTGGGATCTCAGGGTGAGGAAAAACTGTTTTTT. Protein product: CASSLGSQGEEKLFF.

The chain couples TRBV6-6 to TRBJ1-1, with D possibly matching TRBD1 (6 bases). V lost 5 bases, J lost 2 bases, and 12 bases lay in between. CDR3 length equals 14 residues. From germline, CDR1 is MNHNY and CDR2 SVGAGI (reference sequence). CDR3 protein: CASSTPRGNTEAFF. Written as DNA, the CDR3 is TGTGCCAGCAGTACCCCCAGGGGCAACACTGAAGCTTTCTTT.

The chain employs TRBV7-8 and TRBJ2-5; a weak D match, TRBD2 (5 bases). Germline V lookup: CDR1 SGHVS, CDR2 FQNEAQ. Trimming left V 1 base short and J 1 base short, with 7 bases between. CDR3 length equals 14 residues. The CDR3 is CASSLVGLQETQYF. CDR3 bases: TGTGCCAGCAGCTTAGTAGGACTCCAAGAGACCCAGTACTTC.

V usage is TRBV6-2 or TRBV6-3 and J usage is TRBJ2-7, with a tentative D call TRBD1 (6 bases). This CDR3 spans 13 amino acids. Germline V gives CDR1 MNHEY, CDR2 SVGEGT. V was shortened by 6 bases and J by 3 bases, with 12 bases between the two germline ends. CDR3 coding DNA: TGTGCCAGCAGGGGAACAGGGAACTACGAGCAGTACTTC. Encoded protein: CASRGTGNYEQYF.

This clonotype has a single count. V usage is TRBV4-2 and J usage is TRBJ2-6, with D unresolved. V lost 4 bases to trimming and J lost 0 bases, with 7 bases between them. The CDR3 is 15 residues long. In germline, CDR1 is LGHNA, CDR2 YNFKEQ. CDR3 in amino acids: CASSPSDSGANVLTF. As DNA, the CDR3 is TGTGCCAGCAGCCCCTCCGACTCTGGGGCCAACGTCCTGACTTTC.

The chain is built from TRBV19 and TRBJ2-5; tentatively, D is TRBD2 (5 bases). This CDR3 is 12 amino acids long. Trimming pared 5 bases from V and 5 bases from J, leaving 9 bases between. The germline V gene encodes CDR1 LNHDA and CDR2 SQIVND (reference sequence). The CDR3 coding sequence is TGTGCCAGTAGTTACCGCGGGGAGACCCAGTACTTC. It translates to CASSYRGETQYF.

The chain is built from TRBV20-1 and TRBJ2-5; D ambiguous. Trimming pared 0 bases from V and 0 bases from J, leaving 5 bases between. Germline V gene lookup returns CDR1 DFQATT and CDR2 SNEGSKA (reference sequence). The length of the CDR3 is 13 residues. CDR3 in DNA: TGCAGTGCTAGAGAGGGCCACCAAGAGACCCAGTACTTC. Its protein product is CSAREGHQETQYF.

The CDR3, as DNA: TGCAGCGTTGAGGACCCCTCATATGGATCCTACAATGAGCAGTTCTTC. Its protein is CSVEDPSYGSYNEQFF. This rearrangement joins TRBV29-1 to TRBJ2-1; the D is unclear. V dropped 3 bases and J dropped 1 base, with 16 bases sitting between them. Germline lookup yields CDR1 SQVTM and CDR2 ANQGSEA. There are 16 residues in the CDR3.

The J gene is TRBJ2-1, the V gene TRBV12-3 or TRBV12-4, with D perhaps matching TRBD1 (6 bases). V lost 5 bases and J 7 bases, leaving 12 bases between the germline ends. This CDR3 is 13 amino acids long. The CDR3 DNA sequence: TGTGCCAGCAGTGTAGACGACAGGAATGAGCAGTTCTTC. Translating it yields CASSVDDRNEQFF.

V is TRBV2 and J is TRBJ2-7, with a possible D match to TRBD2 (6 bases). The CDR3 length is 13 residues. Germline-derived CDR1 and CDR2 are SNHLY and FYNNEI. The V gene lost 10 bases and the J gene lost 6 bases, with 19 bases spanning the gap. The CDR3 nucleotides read TGTGCCACCAGGGTTGGCGGGGTCGCCGAGCAGTACTTC. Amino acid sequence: CATRVGGVAEQYF.

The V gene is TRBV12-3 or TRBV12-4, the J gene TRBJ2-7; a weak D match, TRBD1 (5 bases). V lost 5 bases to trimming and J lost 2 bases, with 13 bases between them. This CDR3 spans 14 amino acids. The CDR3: CASSIQVYPYEQYF. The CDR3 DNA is TGTGCCAGCAGTATACAGGTCTATCCCTACGAGCAGTACTTC.

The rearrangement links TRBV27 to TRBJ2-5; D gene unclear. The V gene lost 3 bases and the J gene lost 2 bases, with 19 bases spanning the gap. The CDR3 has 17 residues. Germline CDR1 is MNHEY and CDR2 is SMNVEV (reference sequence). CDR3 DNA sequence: TGTGCCAGCAGTTTGTCCCCTGGGCAGTTCGGACAAGAGACCCAGTACTTC. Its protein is CASSLSPGQFGQETQYF.

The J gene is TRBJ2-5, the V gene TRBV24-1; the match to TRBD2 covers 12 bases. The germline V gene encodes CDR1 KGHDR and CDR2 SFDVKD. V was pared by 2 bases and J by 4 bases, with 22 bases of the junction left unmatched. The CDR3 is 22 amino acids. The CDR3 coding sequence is TGTGCCACCAGTGATTCGTGGGACGGTGACTTGCTAGCGGGAGGGCCGACAGAGACCCAGTACTTC. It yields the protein CATSDSWDGDLLAGGPTETQYF.

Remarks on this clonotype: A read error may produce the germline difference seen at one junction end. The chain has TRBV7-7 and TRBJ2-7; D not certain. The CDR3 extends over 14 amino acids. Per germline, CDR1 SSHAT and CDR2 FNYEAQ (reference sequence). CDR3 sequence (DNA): TGTGCTAGCAGCTTGGACGTCGCCTCCTACGAGCAGTACTTC. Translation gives CASSLDVASYEQYF.

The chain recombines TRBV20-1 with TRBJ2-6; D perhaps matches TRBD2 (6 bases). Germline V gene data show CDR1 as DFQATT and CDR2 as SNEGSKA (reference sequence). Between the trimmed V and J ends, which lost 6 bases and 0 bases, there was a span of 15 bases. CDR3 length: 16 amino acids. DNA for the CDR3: TGCAGTGCCCTTACACAGCGGGCCTCTGGGGCCAACGTCCTGACTTTC. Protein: CSALTQRASGANVLTF.

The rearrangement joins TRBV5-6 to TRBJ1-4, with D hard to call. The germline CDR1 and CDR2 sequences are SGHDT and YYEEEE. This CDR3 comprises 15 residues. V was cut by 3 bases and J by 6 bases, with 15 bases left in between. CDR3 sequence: CASSSPGQSDEKLFF. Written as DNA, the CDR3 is TGTGCCAGCAGCTCACCGGGCCAGTCAGATGAAAAACTGTTTTTT.

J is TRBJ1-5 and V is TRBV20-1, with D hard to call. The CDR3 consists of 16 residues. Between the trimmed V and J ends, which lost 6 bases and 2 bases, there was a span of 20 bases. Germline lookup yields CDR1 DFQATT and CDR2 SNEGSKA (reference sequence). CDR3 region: CSAAPPGNGGNQPQHF. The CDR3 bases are TGCAGTGCCGCGCCTCCCGGGAATGGGGGCAATCAGCCCCAGCATTTT.

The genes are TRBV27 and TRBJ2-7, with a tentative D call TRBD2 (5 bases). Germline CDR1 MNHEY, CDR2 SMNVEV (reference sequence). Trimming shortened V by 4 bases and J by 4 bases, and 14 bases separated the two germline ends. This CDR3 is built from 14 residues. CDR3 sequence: CASSSRLSAYEQYF. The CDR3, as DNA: TGTGCCAGCAGTTCTCGACTATCTGCGTACGAGCAGTACTTC.

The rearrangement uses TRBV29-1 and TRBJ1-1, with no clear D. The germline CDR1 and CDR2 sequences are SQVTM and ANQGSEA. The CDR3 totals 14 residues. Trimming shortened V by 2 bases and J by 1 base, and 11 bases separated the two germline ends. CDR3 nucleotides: TGCAGCGTTGAACCCCGGCTCCAGAACACTGAAGCTTTCTTT. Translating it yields CSVEPRLQNTEAFF.

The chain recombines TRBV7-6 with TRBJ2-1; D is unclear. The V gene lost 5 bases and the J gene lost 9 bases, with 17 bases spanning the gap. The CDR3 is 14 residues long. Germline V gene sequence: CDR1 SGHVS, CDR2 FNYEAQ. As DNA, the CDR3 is TGTGCCAGCAGCCGAGCCGGAAAAGTGACTGAGCAGTTCTTC. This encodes CASSRAGKVTEQFF.

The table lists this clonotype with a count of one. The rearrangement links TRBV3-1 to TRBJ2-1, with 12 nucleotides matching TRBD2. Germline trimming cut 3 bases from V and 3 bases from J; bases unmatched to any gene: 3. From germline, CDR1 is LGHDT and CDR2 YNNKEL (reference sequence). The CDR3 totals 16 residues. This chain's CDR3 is CASSQTSGGLYNEQFF. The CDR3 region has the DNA TGTGCCAGCAGCCAGACTAGCGGGGGCCTCTACAATGAGCAGTTCTTC.

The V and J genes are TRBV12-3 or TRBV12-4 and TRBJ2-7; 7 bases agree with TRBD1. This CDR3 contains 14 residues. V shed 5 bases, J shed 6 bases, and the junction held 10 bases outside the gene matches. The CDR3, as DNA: TGTGCCAGCAGTCCCGAGGGGGCGAGCCTCGAGCAGTACTTC. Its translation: CASSPEGASLEQYF.

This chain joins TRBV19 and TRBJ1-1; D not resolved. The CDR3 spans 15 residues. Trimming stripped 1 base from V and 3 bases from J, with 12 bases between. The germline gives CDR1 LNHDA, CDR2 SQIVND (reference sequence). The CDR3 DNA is TGTGCCAGTAGTATAGGCCCGGGTTTGGACACTGAAGCTTTCTTT. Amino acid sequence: CASSIGPGLDTEAFF.

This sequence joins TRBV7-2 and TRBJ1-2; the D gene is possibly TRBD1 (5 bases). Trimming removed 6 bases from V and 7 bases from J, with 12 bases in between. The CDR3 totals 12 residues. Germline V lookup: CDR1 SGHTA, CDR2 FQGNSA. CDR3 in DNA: TGTGCCAGCAGGGGGACTGCGGGTGGCTACACCTTC. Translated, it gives CASRGTAGGYTF.

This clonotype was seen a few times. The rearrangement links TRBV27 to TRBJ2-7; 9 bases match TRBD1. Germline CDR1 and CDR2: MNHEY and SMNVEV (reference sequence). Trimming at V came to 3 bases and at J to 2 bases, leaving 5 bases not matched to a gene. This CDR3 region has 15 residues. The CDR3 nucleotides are TGTGCCAGCAGTTTGTTTCGACAGGGGGCCTACGAGCAGTACTTC. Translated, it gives CASSLFRQGAYEQYF.

CDR3 sequence: CASRLSGTGGREQYF. As DNA, the CDR3 is TGTGCCAGCAGGCTCTCCGGGACAGGGGGCCGCGAGCAGTACTTC. V is TRBV28 and J is TRBJ2-7, with 12 positions matching TRBD1. With V trimmed by 6 bases and J by 6 bases, 9 bases remained unmatched. The CDR3 length is 15 residues. Looked up from germline, CDR1 is MDHEN and CDR2 is SYDVKM.

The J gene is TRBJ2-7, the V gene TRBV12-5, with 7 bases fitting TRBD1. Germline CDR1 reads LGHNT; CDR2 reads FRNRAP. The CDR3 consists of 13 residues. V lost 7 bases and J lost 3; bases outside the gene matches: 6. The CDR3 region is CASDPGQLYEQYF. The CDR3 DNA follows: TGTGCTAGTGACCCGGGACAGCTCTACGAGCAGTACTTC.

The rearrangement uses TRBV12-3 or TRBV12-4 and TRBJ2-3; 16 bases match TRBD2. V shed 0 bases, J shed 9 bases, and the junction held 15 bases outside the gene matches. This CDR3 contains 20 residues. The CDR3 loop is CASSLALRGLAGGPPRTQYF. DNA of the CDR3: TGTGCCAGCAGTTTAGCGCTGAGGGGACTAGCGGGGGGGCCGCCCCGGACGCAGTATTTT.

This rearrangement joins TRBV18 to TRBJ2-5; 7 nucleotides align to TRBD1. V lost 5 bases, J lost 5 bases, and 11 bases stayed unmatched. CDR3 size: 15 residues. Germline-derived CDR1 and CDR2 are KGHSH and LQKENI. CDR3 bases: TGTGCCAGCTCATCGGGACAGACCACCGGGGAGACCCAGTACTTC. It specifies CASSSGQTTGETQYF.

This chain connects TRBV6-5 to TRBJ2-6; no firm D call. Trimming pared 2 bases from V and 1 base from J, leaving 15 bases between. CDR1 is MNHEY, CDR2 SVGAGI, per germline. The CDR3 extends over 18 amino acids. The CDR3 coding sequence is TGTGCCAGCAGTTACACCGATGCGGTCTGGTCTGGGGCCAACGTCCTGACTTTC. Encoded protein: CASSYTDAVWSGANVLTF.

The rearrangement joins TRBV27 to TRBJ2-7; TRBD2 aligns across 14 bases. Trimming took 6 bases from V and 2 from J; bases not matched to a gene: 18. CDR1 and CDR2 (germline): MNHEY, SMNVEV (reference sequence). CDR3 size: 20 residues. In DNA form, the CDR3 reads TGTGCCAGCAGACATAGAGGGCCGGGACTAGCGGGAGAGCCCACCTACGAGCAGTACTTC. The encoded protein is CASRHRGPGLAGEPTYEQYF.